This TCR beta chain came from a study of cytomegalovirus exposure and HLA in healthy donors. V lost 1 base and J lost 5, with 15 bases in between. Germline CDR1 SGHRS, CDR2 YFSETQ. The CDR3 is 15 residues long. With 60 Vbeta and 13 Jbeta primers, the PCR was carried out. Method: immunoSEQ multiplex PCR; TCRdb's copy keeps in-frame clones and lacks some. The sample has 200,000 or so clones. Sample: PBMCs. This receptor was identified in a girl aged 2 to 10 in good health and CMV-seropositive. V and J are TRBV5-1 and TRBJ2-5; possibly TRBD2 for D (5 bases). The CDR3 region has the DNA TGCGCCAGCAGCTTGTCGGGTCGGCGGAGGGAGACCCAGTACTTC. Its translation is CASSLSGRRRETQYF.